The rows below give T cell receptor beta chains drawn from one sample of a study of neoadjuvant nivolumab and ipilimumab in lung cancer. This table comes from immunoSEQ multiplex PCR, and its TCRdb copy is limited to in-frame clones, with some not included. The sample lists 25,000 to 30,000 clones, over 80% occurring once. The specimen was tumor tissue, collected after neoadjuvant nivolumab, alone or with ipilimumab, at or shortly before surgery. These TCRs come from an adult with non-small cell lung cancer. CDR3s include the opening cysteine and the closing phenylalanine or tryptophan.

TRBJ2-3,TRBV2,CASRLAEDTDTQYF
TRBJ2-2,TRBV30,CAWGTGLAGELFF
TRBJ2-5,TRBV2,CASGAIREETQYF
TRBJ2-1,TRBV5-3,CARSPGDLSEYNEQFF
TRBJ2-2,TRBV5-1,CASSERQGTGELFF
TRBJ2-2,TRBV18,CASSPASGQGAGGELFF
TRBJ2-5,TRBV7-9,CASTQGAETQYF
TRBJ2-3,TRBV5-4,CASSPGDRFSTDTQYF
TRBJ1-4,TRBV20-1,CSAWRERMFF
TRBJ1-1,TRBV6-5,CASSYSGVGTEAFF
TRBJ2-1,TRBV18,CASSPAGGWNEQFF
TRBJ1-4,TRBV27,CASSLLNNEKLFF
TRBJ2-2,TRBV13,CASSQYRDRGKTGELFF
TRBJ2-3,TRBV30,CAWSVQVITDTQYF
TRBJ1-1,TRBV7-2,CASSLYGGGNTEAFF
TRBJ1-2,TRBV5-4,CASSLALQGAGYTF
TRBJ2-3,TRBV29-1,CSSSRGDTQYF
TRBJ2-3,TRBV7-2,CASSLYLGGQTDTQYF
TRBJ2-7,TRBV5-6,CASSPLAGESYEQYF
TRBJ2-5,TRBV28,CASRRTGSGGETQYF
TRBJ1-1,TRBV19,CASRITGMNTEAFF
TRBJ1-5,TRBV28,CASSSGEADQPQHF
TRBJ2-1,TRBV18,CASSPPASGHNEQFF
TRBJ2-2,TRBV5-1,CASSLDPGGITGELFF
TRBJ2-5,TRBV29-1,CSVGLAGQETQYF
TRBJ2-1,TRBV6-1,CASSGGLAGYYNEQFF
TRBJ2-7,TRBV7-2,CASSSGIYEQYF
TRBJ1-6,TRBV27,CASTEQQGRQVPLHF
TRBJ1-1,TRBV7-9,CASSLAQGLGFTEAFF
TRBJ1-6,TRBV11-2,CASSLGQGIYNSPLHF
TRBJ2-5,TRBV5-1,CASAYLAGGQQETQYF
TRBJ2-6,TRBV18,CASSPLLGPGANVLTF
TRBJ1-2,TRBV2,CASSKLHGVPGGDTF
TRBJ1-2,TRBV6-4,CASSDGGGNYGYTF
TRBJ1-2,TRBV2,CASSESIQGEGYGYTF
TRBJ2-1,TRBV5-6,CASSPRGIAYNEQFF
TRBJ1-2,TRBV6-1,CASSGVLTANYGYTF
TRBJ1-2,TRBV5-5,CASSLPGQGAGYGYTF
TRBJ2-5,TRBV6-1,CASSGSYQETQYF
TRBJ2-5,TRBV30,CAWKRVTQETQYF
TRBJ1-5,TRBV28,CASSWMGSNQPQHF
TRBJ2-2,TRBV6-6,CASSYLAGGTGELFF
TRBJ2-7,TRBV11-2,CASSLSWDEQYF
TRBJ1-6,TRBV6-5,CATTRVNNSPLHF
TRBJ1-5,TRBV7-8,CASSFQGFEGNQPQHF
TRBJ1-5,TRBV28,CASSFSRQGNQPQHF
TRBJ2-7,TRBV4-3,CASSQDQGMEYEQYF
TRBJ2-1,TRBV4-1,CASSQDWASSYNEQFF
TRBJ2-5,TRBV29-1,CSVAWAARVGETQYF